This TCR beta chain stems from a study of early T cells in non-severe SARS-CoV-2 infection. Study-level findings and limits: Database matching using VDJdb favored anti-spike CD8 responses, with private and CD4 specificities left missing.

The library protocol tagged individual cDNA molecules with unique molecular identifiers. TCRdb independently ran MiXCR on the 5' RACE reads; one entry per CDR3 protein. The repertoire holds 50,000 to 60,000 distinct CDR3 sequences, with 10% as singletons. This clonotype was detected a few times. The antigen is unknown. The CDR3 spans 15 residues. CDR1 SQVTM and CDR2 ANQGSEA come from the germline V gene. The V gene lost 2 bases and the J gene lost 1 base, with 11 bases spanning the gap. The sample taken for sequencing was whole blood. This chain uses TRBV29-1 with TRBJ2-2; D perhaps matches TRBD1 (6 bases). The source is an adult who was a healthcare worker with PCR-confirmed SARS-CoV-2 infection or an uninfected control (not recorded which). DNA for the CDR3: TGCAGCGTTGAACCGTCGGGACAGAACACCGGGGAGCTGTTTTTT. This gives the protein CSVEPSGQNTGELFF.